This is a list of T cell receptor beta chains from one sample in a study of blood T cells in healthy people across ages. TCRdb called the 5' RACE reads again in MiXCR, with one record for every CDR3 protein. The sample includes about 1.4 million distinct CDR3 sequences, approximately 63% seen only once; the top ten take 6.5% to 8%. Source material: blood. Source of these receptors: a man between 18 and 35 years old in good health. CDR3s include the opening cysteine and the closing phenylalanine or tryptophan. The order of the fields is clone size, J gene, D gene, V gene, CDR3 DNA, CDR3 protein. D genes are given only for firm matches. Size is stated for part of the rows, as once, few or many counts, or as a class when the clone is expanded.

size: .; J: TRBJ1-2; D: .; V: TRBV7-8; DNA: TGTGCCAGCAGCTTAAGGGGGGATGGGGCCTATGGCTACACCTTC; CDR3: CASSLRGDGAYGYTF
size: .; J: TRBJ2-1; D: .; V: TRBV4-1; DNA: TGCGCCAGCAGCCACGTAGAAAATGAGCAGTTCTTC; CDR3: CASSHVENEQFF
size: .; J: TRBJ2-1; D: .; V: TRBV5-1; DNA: TGCGCCAGCAGCTTGAATAGTGACTACAATGAGCAGTTCTTC; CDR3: CASSLNSDYNEQFF
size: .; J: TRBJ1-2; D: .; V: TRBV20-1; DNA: TGCAGTGCTAGAGATTTGGACTATGGCTACACCTTC; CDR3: CSARDLDYGYTF
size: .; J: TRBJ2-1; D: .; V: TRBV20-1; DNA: TGCGGTGCTAGAAAGGGGGGGAGCTCCTACAATGAGCAGTTCTTC; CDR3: CGARKGGSSYNEQFF
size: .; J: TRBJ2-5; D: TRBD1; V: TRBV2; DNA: TGTGCCAGCAGCATCATAGCGAAACAGGGGAGAGGGGCCCAGTACTTC; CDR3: CASSIIAKQGRGAQYF
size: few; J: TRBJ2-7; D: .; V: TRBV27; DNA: TGTGCCAGCAGTTTATTGGGGACCGACTACGAGCAGTACTTC; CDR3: CASSLLGTDYEQYF
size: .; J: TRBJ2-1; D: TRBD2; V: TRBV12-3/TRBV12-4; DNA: TGTGCCAGCACTCCAGCTAGCGGGGGGACTAGTGAGCAGTTCTTC; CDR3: CASTPASGGTSEQFF
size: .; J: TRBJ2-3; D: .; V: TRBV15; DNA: TGTGCCACTGAAACCAGGGGGGAGTCCACAGATACGCAGTATTTT; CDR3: CATETRGESTDTQYF
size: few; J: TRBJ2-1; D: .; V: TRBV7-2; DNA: TGTGCCAGCAGCGAAACAGGGTACAATGAGCAGTTCTTC; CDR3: CASSETGYNEQFF
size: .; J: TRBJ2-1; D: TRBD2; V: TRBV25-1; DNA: TGTGCCAGCAGTCGACTAGCGGGGCGAGACAATGAGCAGTTCTTC; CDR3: CASSRLAGRDNEQFF
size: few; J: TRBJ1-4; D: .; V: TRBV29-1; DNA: TGCAGCGTTGAGACAACTAATGAAAAACTGTTTTTT; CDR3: CSVETTNEKLFF
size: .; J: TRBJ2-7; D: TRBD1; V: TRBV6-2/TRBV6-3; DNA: TGTGCCAGCAGTTACTCTGGGGACAGCCTCTACGAGCAGTACTTC; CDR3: CASSYSGDSLYEQYF
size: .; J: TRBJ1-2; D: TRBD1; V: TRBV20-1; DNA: TGCAGTGCTAGTTGGGGGCAGGGGGTCAACTATGGCTACACCTTC; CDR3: CSASWGQGVNYGYTF
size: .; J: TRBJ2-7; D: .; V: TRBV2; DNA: TGTGCCAGCAGTGAAGTTAAGGGATCCTACGAGCAGTACTTC; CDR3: CASSEVKGSYEQYF
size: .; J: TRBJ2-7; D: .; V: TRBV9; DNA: TGTGCCAGCAGCGTAGTACCCACGATAGACGAGCAGTACTTC; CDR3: CASSVVPTIDEQYF
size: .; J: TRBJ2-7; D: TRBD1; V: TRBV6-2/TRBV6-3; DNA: TGTGCCAGCAGTCCACGGACAGGGGCCATTGGCGAGCAGTACTTC; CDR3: CASSPRTGAIGEQYF
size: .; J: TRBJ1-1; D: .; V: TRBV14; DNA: TGTGCCAGCAGCCAAGGGCGTGGGTCGCGGACTGAAGCTTTCTTT; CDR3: CASSQGRGSRTEAFF
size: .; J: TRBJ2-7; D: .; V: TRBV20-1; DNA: TGCAGTGCCCACGCGATAGCGGCGACCATAACAAGCTCCTACGAGCAGTACTTC; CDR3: CSAHAIAATITSSYEQYF
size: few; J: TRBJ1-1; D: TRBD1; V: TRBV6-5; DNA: TGTGCCAGTTCCTACAGGGGCATGAACACTGAAGCTTTCTTT; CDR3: CASSYRGMNTEAFF
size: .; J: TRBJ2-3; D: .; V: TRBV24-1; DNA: TGTGCCACCAGTGGGGAGAGAGCGGGTTGGACAGATACGCAGTATTTT; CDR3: CATSGERAGWTDTQYF
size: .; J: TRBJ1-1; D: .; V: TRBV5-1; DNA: TGCGCCAGCAGCATAGCGGGGGGGCAGACTGAAGCTTTCTTT; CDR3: CASSIAGGQTEAFF
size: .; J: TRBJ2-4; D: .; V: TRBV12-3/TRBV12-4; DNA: TGTGCCAGCAGTTTGGTCCGGGATCCAGGGGTCAATGAGCAGTACTTC; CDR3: CASSLVRDPGVNEQYF
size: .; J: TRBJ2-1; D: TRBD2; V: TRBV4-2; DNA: TGTGCCAGCAGCCAAGAAGCGGGGATCTCCTACAATGAGCAGTTCTTC; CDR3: CASSQEAGISYNEQFF
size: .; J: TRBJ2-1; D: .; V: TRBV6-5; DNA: TGTGTCAGCAGTCTCCGGGCGGGCCCCTACAATGAGCAGTTCTTC; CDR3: CVSSLRAGPYNEQFF
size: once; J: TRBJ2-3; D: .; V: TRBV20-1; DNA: TGCAGTGCTAGAGTCATTGGGAGGGATACGCAGTATTTT; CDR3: CSARVIGRDTQYF
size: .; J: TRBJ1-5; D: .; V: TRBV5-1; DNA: TGCGCCAGCAGCCCCCTTAGGGGGGGGCAGAGCAATCAGCCCCAGCATTTT; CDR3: CASSPLRGGQSNQPQHF
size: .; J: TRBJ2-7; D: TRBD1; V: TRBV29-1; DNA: TGCAGCGTTGAAGCCGGGGACAGGTTCTCCTACGAGCAGTACTTC; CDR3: CSVEAGDRFSYEQYF
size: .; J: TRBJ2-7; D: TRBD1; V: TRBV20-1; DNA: TGCAGTGCTTATACGATGACAGGGGTGGCCTACGAGCAGTACTTC; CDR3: CSAYTMTGVAYEQYF
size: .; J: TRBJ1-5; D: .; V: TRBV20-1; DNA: TGCAGTGCTAGAGACGCATTGAGGGCCTGGGATCAGCCCCAGCATTTT; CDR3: CSARDALRAWDQPQHF
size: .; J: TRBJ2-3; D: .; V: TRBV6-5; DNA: TGTGCCAGCAGGTCAACGAGTGGTTTTTTCGCAGATACGCAGTATTTT; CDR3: CASRSTSGFFADTQYF
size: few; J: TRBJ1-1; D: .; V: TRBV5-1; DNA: TGCGCCAGCAGTAACGGACAGCCACCTGAAGCTTTCTTT; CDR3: CASSNGQPPEAFF
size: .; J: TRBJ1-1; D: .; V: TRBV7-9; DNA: TGTGCCAGCAGCTTAGTCTCCCAGGTGGACACTGAAGCTTTCTTT; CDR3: CASSLVSQVDTEAFF
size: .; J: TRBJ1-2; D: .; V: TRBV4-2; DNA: TGTGCCAGCAGCCAAGATACAGGGAGGGACTATGGCTACACCTTC; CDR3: CASSQDTGRDYGYTF
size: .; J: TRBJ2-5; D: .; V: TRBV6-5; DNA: TGTGCCAGCAGTTACTCCCTGGGAAGGCCTCAAGAGACCCAGTACTTC; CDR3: CASSYSLGRPQETQYF
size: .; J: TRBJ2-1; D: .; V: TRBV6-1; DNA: TGTGCCAGCAGTGAAGTAAATGAGCGGTTCTTC; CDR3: CASSEVNERFF
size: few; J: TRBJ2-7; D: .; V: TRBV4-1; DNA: TGCGCCAGCAGCCAAGGGCCCGTGGGTTCCTCCTACGAGCAGTACTTC; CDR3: CASSQGPVGSSYEQYF